Below, one T cell receptor (beta chain) is given with its context. The antigen remains unidentified. This entry comes from a study of T cells expressing NK-cell markers. Regarding the study as a whole: It is unclear if expanded NKG2C-expressing clones target HCMV antigens. About six donors showed dominant NKG2C+ clonotypes comprising roughly 1.0-7.0% of their CD8+ T cells.

TCRdb reprocessed the 5' RACE reads, keeping one entry per CDR3 protein, no DNA. This sample contains about 260,000 distinct CDR3 sequences. This receptor was taken from a young man in good health. Sequences were obtained from blood T cells: a sorted CD56 or NKG2C T cell subset, CD4+ or CD8+ T cells, or bulk PBMC T cells (not recorded which).

CDR3 region: CSANSLTGLNTEAFF. This chain uses TRBV20-1 with TRBJ1-1; the D call of TRBD1 rests on TCRdb alone, since no DNA is present to check it. There are 15 residues in the CDR3. CDR1 is DFQATT, CDR2 SNEGSKA, per germline (reference sequence).